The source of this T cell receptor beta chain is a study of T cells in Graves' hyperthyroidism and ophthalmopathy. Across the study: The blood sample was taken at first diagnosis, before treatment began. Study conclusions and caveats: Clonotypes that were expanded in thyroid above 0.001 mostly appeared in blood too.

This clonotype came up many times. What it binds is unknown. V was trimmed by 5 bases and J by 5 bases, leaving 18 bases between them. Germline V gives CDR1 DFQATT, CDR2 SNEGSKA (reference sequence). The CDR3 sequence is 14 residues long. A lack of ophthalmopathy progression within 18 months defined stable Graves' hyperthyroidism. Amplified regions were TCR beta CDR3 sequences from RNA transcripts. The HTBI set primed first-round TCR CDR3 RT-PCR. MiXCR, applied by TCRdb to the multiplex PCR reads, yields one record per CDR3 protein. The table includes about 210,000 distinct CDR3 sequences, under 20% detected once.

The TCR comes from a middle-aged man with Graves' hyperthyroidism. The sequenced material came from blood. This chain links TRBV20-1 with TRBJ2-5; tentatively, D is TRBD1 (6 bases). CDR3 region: CSALGAGDSETQYF. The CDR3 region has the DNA TGCAGTGCTTTGGGAGCAGGGGATTCGGAGACCCAGTACTTC.